The 21 T cell receptor beta chains presented below share a single source sample, sequenced in a study of blood T cells in healthy people across ages. A sample-barcoded 5' primer and a J-beta primer mix were used in a second PCR of about 7 to 11 cycles. MiXCR, run by TCRdb on the 5' RACE reads, gives a single entry per CDR3 protein. The sample carries about 720,000 distinct CDR3 sequences, roughly 25% recorded once. The sample was also reused in another study, on T cells of mothers and their children.

The sample consisted of blood. The receptor set was obtained from a boy aged 10-17 years in good health.

With respect to this clonotype: A much larger clone differs by one base, so this may be a read error. The genes are TRBV7-8 and TRBJ2-4, with D maybe TRBD1 (6 bases). Germline-derived CDR1 and CDR2 are SGHVS and FQNEAQ. CDR3 length: 13 amino acids. Trimming left V 6 bases short and J 3 bases short, with 9 bases between. CDR3 DNA sequence: TGTGCCAGCAGTCAGGGGCACAAAAACATTCAGTACTTC. This gives the protein CASSQGHKNIQYF.

A note on this clonotype: One end of the junction does not line up with germline, which may come from a read error. The chain has TRBV28 and TRBJ2-3; 11 bases are a match to TRBD2. There are 13 residues in the CDR3. The germline V gene has CDR1 MDHEN and CDR2 SYDVKM. The CDR3 reads CASVAGGTDTQYF. The DNA of the CDR3 is TGCGCCAGCGTAGCGGGAGGGACAGATACGCAGTATTTT.

This clonotype has only a few counts. The chain is built from TRBV5-1 and TRBJ2-3; 9 bases agree with TRBD2. The CDR3 extends over 15 amino acids. Germline V lookup: CDR1 SGHRS, CDR2 YFSETQ. V lost 0 bases and J lost 2; bases outside the gene matches: 1. The CDR3: CASSLGLAVTDTQYF. In nucleotides, the CDR3 is TGCGCCAGCAGCTTGGGACTAGCGGTCACAGATACGCAGTATTTT.

The chain combines TRBV6-1 with TRBJ1-1; no reliable D call. The germline V and J ends were trimmed by 4 bases and 2 bases, with 5 bases remaining between them. Germline loops: CDR1 MNHNS, CDR2 SASEGT. The CDR3 covers 12 residues. As DNA, the CDR3 is TGTGCCAGCAGTGTAAGTAACACTGAAGCTTTCTTT. Translated: CASSVSNTEAFF.

The chain is built from TRBV29-1 and TRBJ2-3; a weak D match, TRBD1 (6 bases). Trimming cost V 0 bases and J 0 bases, with 13 bases left between them. Germline CDR1 SQVTM, CDR2 ANQGSEA. This CDR3 comprises 16 residues. The CDR3: CSVEDPPGESTDTQYF. The CDR3 nucleotides are TGCAGCGTTGAAGATCCCCCAGGGGAGAGCACAGATACGCAGTATTTT.

The J gene is TRBJ1-2, the V gene TRBV9; D is perhaps TRBD1 (6 bases). V was clipped by 0 bases and J by 7 bases, with 13 bases between them. This CDR3 comprises 14 residues. Germline V gene sequence: CDR1 SGDLS, CDR2 YYNGEE. The CDR3 DNA reads TGTGCCAGCAGCGTAGGAGGGGGGGCACGTGGCTACACCTTC. Amino acids: CASSVGGGARGYTF.

The chain recombines TRBV28 with TRBJ1-5, with a weak D call TRBD1 (5 bases). Per germline, CDR1 MDHEN and CDR2 SYDVKM. The CDR3 sequence is 14 residues long. V lost 1 base to trimming and J lost 10 bases, with 14 bases between them. The chain's CDR3 is CASSLLRGRIPQHF. The CDR3 region has the DNA TGTGCCAGCAGTTTATTAAGGGGCCGCATTCCCCAGCATTTT.

A word on this clonotype: One junction end disagrees with the germline gene, perhaps due to a read error. The chain joins TRBV29-1 to TRBJ2-5; D ambiguous. The tail of the sequence fits TRBJ2-1 better, so the J call may be wrong. The germline CDR1 and CDR2 sequences are SQVTM and ANQGSEA. The CDR3 is 15 amino acids. CDR3 protein: CSVEDGDWSYSEQFF. Written as DNA, the CDR3 is TGCAGCGTTGAAGATGGCGACTGGTCCTACAGTGAGCAGTTCTTC.

The chain joins TRBV20-1 to TRBJ2-3, with no clear D. Trimming removed 6 bases from V and 5 bases from J, with 9 bases in between. Germline V gives CDR1 DFQATT, CDR2 SNEGSKA (reference sequence). The CDR3 runs 11 residues. CDR3 amino acids: CSAIFGDTQYF. CDR3 DNA sequence: TGCAGTGCCATCTTTGGAGATACGCAGTATTTT.

V gene TRBV7-2 combines with J gene TRBJ2-3; D may be TRBD1 (6 bases). The CDR3 is 14 amino acids. The V and J ends lost 7 bases and 2 bases respectively, with 13 bases between them. Germline-derived CDR1 and CDR2 are SGHTA and FQGNSA. This chain's CDR3 is CASTKTGPTDTQYF. The CDR3 coding sequence is TGTGCCAGCACCAAGACAGGACCCACAGATACGCAGTATTTT.

As to this clonotype: This may be a read error, as it is one base from a much larger clone. The chain recombines TRBV6-1 with TRBJ2-1; D not certain. Trimming removed 7 bases from V and 10 bases from J, with 20 bases in between. Germline V lookup: CDR1 MNHNS, CDR2 SASEGT. This CDR3 comprises 14 residues. The CDR3 is CASKEYTTDGEQFF. CDR3 DNA sequence: TGTGCCAGCAAGGAGTATACCACAGACGGGGAGCAGTTCTTC.

This chain connects TRBV6-5 to TRBJ1-6, with D maybe TRBD1 (6 bases). CDR3 length equals 15 residues. With 5 bases removed from V and 9 bases from J, the gap between germline ends came to 17 bases. Looked up from germline, CDR1 is MNHEY and CDR2 is SVGAGI. The CDR3 DNA sequence: TGTGCCAGCAGTCGACCACAGGGTACGACTTCACCCCTCCACTTT. This codes for CASSRPQGTTSPLHF.

This clonotype was observed a handful of times. V gene TRBV2 combines with J gene TRBJ1-1; D uncertain. This CDR3 is 14 amino acids long. The germline gives CDR1 SNHLY, CDR2 FYNNEI. V was trimmed by 7 bases and J by 1 base, leaving 13 bases between them. CDR3 in amino acids: CASTTGRENTEAFF. The CDR3 nucleotides read TGTGCCAGCACTACCGGGAGGGAGAACACTGAAGCTTTCTTT.

This clonotype appeared a few times. At one boundary the junction diverges from the germline segment, which might be a read error. The gene calls are TRBV9 and TRBJ2-5, with D unclear. This CDR3 is built from 14 residues. Germline V gene lookup returns CDR1 SGDLS and CDR2 YYNGEE. The chain's CDR3 is CACSVRSMQETQYF. The CDR3 DNA follows: TGTGCCTGCAGCGTACGGAGCATGCAAGAGACCCAGTACTTC.

The CDR3 region has the DNA TGCAGCTTGAAGCCCCGGCAGAACACTGAAGCTTTCTTT. Amino acids: CSLKPRQNTEAFF. V gene TRBV29-1 combines with J gene TRBJ1-1; D unclear. CDR3 length: 13 amino acids. Germline assignment: CDR1 SQVTM and CDR2 ANQGSEA. The V and J ends lost 8 bases and 1 base respectively, with 14 bases between them.

The rearrangement links TRBV7-3 to TRBJ1-1, with D possibly TRBD1 on 6 matching bases. The CDR3 runs to 15 residues. Germline V gene data show CDR1 as SGHTA and CDR2 as FQGTGA. The V and J ends lost 2 bases and 0 bases respectively, with 10 bases between them. This CDR3 is CASSLVQGMNTEAFF. DNA of the CDR3: TGTGCCAGCAGCTTAGTACAGGGTATGAACACTGAAGCTTTCTTT.

The chain is built from TRBV29-1 and TRBJ2-1; unclear D gene. V lost 3 bases and J lost 6, with 9 bases in between. Germline CDR1 reads SQVTM; CDR2 reads ANQGSEA. This CDR3 comprises 12 residues. Here the CDR3 DNA reads TGCAGCGTTGAGGGCTTACCCAATGAGCAGTTCTTC. Protein: CSVEGLPNEQFF.

The chain uses TRBV28 and TRBJ1-2; 7 bases align to TRBD1. The germline V gene has CDR1 MDHEN and CDR2 SYDVKM. J was trimmed by 3 bases and V by 2 bases; bases with no gene match: 3. This CDR3 has 14 residues. In DNA form, the CDR3 reads TGTGCCAGCAGTTTAATTCAGGGGGACTATGGCTACACCTTC. Protein sequence: CASSLIQGDYGYTF.

CDR3 in DNA: TGTGCCAGCAGCACCGGGGCATCTAATGAAAAACTGTTTTTT. This encodes CASSTGASNEKLFF. The chain links TRBV11-2 to TRBJ1-4; possibly TRBD1 for D (5 bases). V was shortened by 5 bases and J by 3 bases, with 10 bases between the two germline ends. The CDR3 runs to 14 residues. Looked up from germline, CDR1 is SGHAT and CDR2 is FQNNGV.

This clonotype was seen a handful of times. The V and J genes are TRBV10-3 and TRBJ2-1; D remains ambiguous. The CDR3 loop spans 12 amino acids. Germline values: CDR1 ENHRY, CDR2 SYGVKD. The germline V and J ends were trimmed by 7 bases and 6 bases, with 10 bases remaining between them. The CDR3 DNA is TGTGCCATCAAGGGCAGGCTCAATGAGCAGTTCTTC. This codes for CAIKGRLNEQFF.

At least ten counts were recorded for this clonotype. The rearrangement uses TRBV6-5 and TRBJ2-2, with D perhaps TRBD2 (6 bases). The CDR3 has 15 amino acids. Per the germline V gene, CDR1 is MNHEY and CDR2 is SVGAGI. Trimming left V 5 bases short and J 0 bases short, with 10 bases between. The CDR3 DNA follows: TGTGCCAGCAGTCAGTGGGGGGCGAACACCGGGGAGCTGTTTTTT. This translates into CASSQWGANTGELFF.